Presented here are 27 T cell receptor beta chains from one specimen sequenced in a study of shared clonotypes between healthy human individuals. Repertoires were generated with immunoSEQ multiplex PCR, while TCRdb's copy carries only in-frame clones and drops some. The sample has roughly 2 million clones, 85% to 95% seen once. Source material: naive CD4+ T cells sorted from blood. Subset defined: CD45RA+ positively selected. All receptors derive from a man aged 18 to 30 in good health.

The CDR3 bases are TGCGCCAGCAGTGCTTACCAGGGAAACTACGAGCAGTACTTC. Translated, it gives CASSAYQGNYEQYF. The chain links TRBV10-1 to TRBJ2-7; D possibly corresponds to TRBD1 (5 bases). CDR3 length: 14 residues. V lost 4 bases, J lost 3 bases, and 13 bases lay in between. The germline CDR1 and CDR2 sequences are WNHNN and SYGVQD (reference sequence).

Worth noting for this clone: Other DNA sequences from this sample encode an identical CDR3 as well. V gene TRBV11-2 combines with J gene TRBJ1-1; no clear D. Germline V gene data show CDR1 as SGHAT and CDR2 as FQNNGV. V was clipped by 5 bases and J by 0 bases, with 10 bases between them. There are 14 residues in the CDR3. Written as DNA, the CDR3 is TGTGCCAGCAGCCCCGCGGGAGTGAACACTGAAGCTTTCTTT. Translation: CASSPAGVNTEAFF.

The chain recombines TRBV6-7 with TRBJ2-7, with D possibly matching TRBD2 (6 bases). TRBV6-7 belongs to the ORF category, with a function that is uncertain. The V end was cut by 2 bases, the J end by 3 bases, with 14 bases between. The CDR3 contains 15 residues. The CDR3 DNA sequence: TGTGCCAGCAGTTACGGGAGAGGAGCGGGCTACGAGCAGTACTTC. It specifies CASSYGRGAGYEQYF.

The chain employs TRBV7-8 and TRBJ2-2; D is unclear. Trimming removed 4 bases at V and 3 bases at J, with 9 bases between. The CDR3 consists of 14 residues. Germline V gene data show CDR1 as SGHVS and CDR2 as FQNEAQ. CDR3 in amino acids: CASSSRSYTGELFF. In DNA form, the CDR3 reads TGTGCCAGCAGCTCTCGGAGTTACACCGGGGAGCTGTTTTTT.

The genes are TRBV28 and TRBJ2-7; 7 bases are a match to TRBD1. CDR1 is MDHEN and CDR2 is SYDVKM in the germline V gene. J gave up 6 bases and V 6 bases, and 8 bases lay outside the gene matches. This CDR3 has 13 residues. CDR3 sequence: CASSSWDRTEQYF. In DNA form, the CDR3 reads TGTGCCAGCAGCTCCTGGGACAGAACCGAGCAGTACTTC.

V usage is TRBV19 and J usage is TRBJ2-5; TRBD1 might be the D (6 bases). V was trimmed by 3 bases and J by 0 bases, leaving 11 bases between them. Germline CDR1 LNHDA, CDR2 SQIVND (reference sequence). The CDR3 is made up of 15 amino acids. CDR3 DNA sequence: TGTGCCAGTAGTATGGGGGCAGGACACCAAGAGACCCAGTACTTC. Translating it yields CASSMGAGHQETQYF.

The chain is built from TRBV29-1 and TRBJ2-3; 9 bases agree with TRBD1. CDR1 and CDR2 (germline): SQVTM, ANQGSEA. After removal of 6 bases from V and 2 bases from J, the junction contained 12 bases not matched to a gene. The CDR3 spans 16 residues. In nucleotides, the CDR3 is TGCAGCGTCGTATTACGGGACAGGGCAATCACAGATACGCAGTATTTT. This gives the protein CSVVLRDRAITDTQYF.

The chain recombines TRBV11-2 with TRBJ2-3; D perhaps matches TRBD2 (5 bases). This CDR3 has 15 amino acids. Trimming stripped 4 bases from V and 1 base from J, with 12 bases between. CDR1 and CDR2 (germline): SGHAT, FQNNGV. In nucleotides, the CDR3 is TGTGCCAGCAGCTCCGGGATGGATCGCACAGATACGCAGTATTTT. It codes for CASSSGMDRTDTQYF.

This sequence joins TRBV10-3 and TRBJ2-1; TRBD2 is a possible D gene (6 bases). With 0 bases removed from V and 4 bases from J, the gap between germline ends came to 10 bases. This CDR3 is built from 15 residues. The germline V gene encodes CDR1 ENHRY and CDR2 SYGVKD. The CDR3: CAISESERAYNEQFF. CDR3 sequence (DNA): TGTGCCATCAGTGAGTCGGAGCGGGCTTACAATGAGCAGTTCTTC.

The chain has TRBV19 and TRBJ1-3, with D possibly matching TRBD1 (6 bases). The CDR3 totals 15 residues. Trimming took off 1 base at V and 0 bases at J, with 7 bases between the two ends. From germline, CDR1 is LNHDA and CDR2 SQIVND (reference sequence). CDR3 sequence (DNA): TGTGCCAGTAGTATAGGGACAGTCTCTGGAAACACCATATATTTT. It is translated as CASSIGTVSGNTIYF.

CDR3 in DNA: TGTGCCAGCAGCGTAGTTGACAGGGCGTCAAACAATGAGCAGTTCTTC. Translation: CASSVVDRASNNEQFF. The chain uses TRBV9 and TRBJ2-1; 7 bases align to TRBD1. Germline V gene lookup returns CDR1 SGDLS and CDR2 YYNGEE. This CDR3 contains 16 residues. The V and J ends lost 0 bases and 5 bases, in that order; junction bases with no gene match: 8.

The V call is TRBV5-1, the J call TRBJ2-7; unclear D gene. This CDR3 has 18 residues. V lost 2 bases and J 1 base, leaving 22 bases between the germline ends. Germline loops: CDR1 SGHRS, CDR2 YFSETQ. DNA of the CDR3: TGCGCCAGCAGCTTATGGTTCGAGCGACCCACTTATTCCTACGAGCAGTACTTC. It encodes CASSLWFERPTYSYEQYF.

Worth noting for this clone: This may stem from a read error, because a much larger clone lies one nucleotide away. Additional DNA sequences in this sample encode the identical CDR3. This chain uses TRBV6-5 with TRBJ1-6, with D perhaps TRBD1 (5 bases). The CDR3 covers 14 residues. The germline gives CDR1 MNHEY, CDR2 SVGAGI. CDR3 nucleotide sequence: TGTGCCAGTAGGGGCGGGGGTTATAATTCGCCCCTCCACTTT. It specifies CASRGGGYNSPLHF.

In this sample, this clone turned up once. This chain links TRBV6-1 with TRBJ2-4; TRBD1 is a possible D gene (6 bases). The CDR3 length is 13 residues. With 2 bases removed from V and 7 bases from J, the gap between germline ends came to 9 bases. Germline values: CDR1 MNHNS, CDR2 SASEGT. The CDR3 region has the DNA TGTGCCAGCAGTGAACTGGGGGCGAACATTCAGTACTTC. Its protein is CASSELGANIQYF.

V gene TRBV19 combines with J gene TRBJ1-1; 8 bases match TRBD1. The CDR3 totals 17 residues. Germline trimming cut 1 base from V and 6 bases from J; bases unmatched to any gene: 13. Germline V gives CDR1 LNHDA, CDR2 SQIVND (reference sequence). The DNA for the CDR3 is TGTGCCAGTAGTATAGGGACAGGGATAGTAAGCGGGGCTGAAGCTTTCTTT. It yields the protein CASSIGTGIVSGAEAFF.

At least ten counts were recorded for this clone. The chain has TRBV13 and TRBJ2-3; D may be TRBD1 (7 bases). The V gene's germline CDR1 is PRHDT and CDR2 FYEKMQ (reference sequence). The CDR3 extends over 17 amino acids. V dropped 4 bases and J dropped 5 bases, with 22 bases sitting between them. The CDR3 region has the DNA TGTGCCAGCAGCTGGGGGGACAGCGGGTGGCGGCGAGATACGCAGTATTTT. It yields the protein CASSWGDSGWRRDTQYF.

About this clone: Different DNA sequences within this sample yield the same CDR3. The V gene is TRBV30, the J gene TRBJ1-3, with D perhaps TRBD1 (6 bases). Between the trimmed V and J ends, which lost 3 bases and 3 bases, there was a span of 9 bases. CDR3 length: 13 residues. From germline, CDR1 is GTSNPN and CDR2 SVGIG (reference sequence). The CDR3 DNA is TGTGCCTGGAGGACGGACAGTGGAAACACCATATATTTT. Translating it yields CAWRTDSGNTIYF.

The chain combines TRBV18 with TRBJ2-1; the match to TRBD1 covers 8 bases. Germline trimming cut 4 bases from V and 4 bases from J; bases unmatched to any gene: 6. Germline CDR1 KGHSH, CDR2 LQKENI. The CDR3 loop spans 15 amino acids. The CDR3 loop reads CASSLGQGRYNEQFF. The CDR3 DNA is TGTGCCAGCTCACTCGGACAGGGACGATACAATGAGCAGTTCTTC.

About this clone itself: A read error may be the cause here, since a much bigger clone is one base away. The sample contains more than one DNA sequence encoding this CDR3. This chain connects TRBV5-4 to TRBJ2-7; no reliable D call. V lost 3 bases and J 3 bases, leaving 4 bases between the germline ends. Germline V gene sequence: CDR1 SGHNT, CDR2 YYREEE (reference sequence). The CDR3 runs 11 residues. CDR3 nucleotides: TGTGCCAGCAGCTCTAACTACGAGCAGTACTTC. Its protein product is CASSSNYEQYF.

V gene TRBV5-8 combines with J gene TRBJ2-3; 12 bases match TRBD2. The CDR3 sequence is 16 residues long. The germline V gene has CDR1 SGHTS and CDR2 YDEGEE. The trim removed 4 bases at V and 2 bases at J, leaving 5 bases unmatched. CDR3 DNA: TGTGCCAGCAGCAAAGGACTAGCGGGACTCACAGATACGCAGTATTTT. The encoded protein is CASSKGLAGLTDTQYF.

Note on this clone: The sample contains more than one DNA sequence encoding this CDR3. The rearrangement uses TRBV5-1 and TRBJ1-4; D gene unclear. The CDR3 runs 13 residues. Germline values: CDR1 SGHRS, CDR2 YFSETQ. V gave up 0 bases and J gave up 8 bases, with 8 bases separating them. The CDR3 is CASSLGPSEKLFF. As DNA, the CDR3 is TGCGCCAGCAGCTTGGGTCCAAGCGAAAAACTGTTTTTT.

V usage is TRBV5-6 and J usage is TRBJ2-3, with a weak D call TRBD2 (6 bases). Trimming stripped 2 bases from V and 3 bases from J, with 13 bases between. Looked up from germline, CDR1 is SGHDT and CDR2 is YYEEEE. The CDR3 is 15 residues long. CDR3 in amino acids: CASSFDGSPTDTQYF. The CDR3 DNA reads TGTGCCAGCAGCTTCGACGGGAGTCCAACAGATACGCAGTATTTT.

This clone was found once. This chain uses TRBV7-3 with TRBJ2-5; tentatively, D is TRBD1 (5 bases). Trimming cost V 2 bases and J 5 bases, with 12 bases left between them. CDR3 size: 14 residues. Germline CDR1 and CDR2: SGHTA and FQGTGA. The chain's CDR3 is CASSLGDSLETQYF. CDR3 DNA: TGTGCCAGCAGCTTAGGCGACAGCTTGGAGACCCAGTACTTC.

V is TRBV25-1 and J is TRBJ1-4; 7 nucleotides line up with TRBD1. This CDR3 comprises 14 residues. J lost 1 base, V lost 4 bases, and 0 bases had no gene match. Germline-derived CDR1 and CDR2 are MGHDK and SYGVNS. The CDR3 here is CASSGQGTNEKLFF. Here the CDR3 DNA reads TGTGCCAGCAGTGGACAGGGAACTAATGAAAAACTGTTTTTT.

This clone was picked up one time. The chain combines TRBV6-1 with TRBJ1-2; maybe TRBD1 (6 bases). V was pared by 1 base and J by 6 bases, with 12 bases between. Germline lookup yields CDR1 MNHNS and CDR2 SASEGT. This CDR3 has 14 residues. The CDR3 DNA sequence: TGTGCCAGCAGTGAAGGGTGGACAGTGCATGGCTACACCTTC. Translation gives CASSEGWTVHGYTF.

As concerns this clone: Additional DNA sequences in this sample encode the identical CDR3. The genes are TRBV7-2 and TRBJ2-1; D is unclear. The CDR3 covers 11 residues. Germline V gene lookup returns CDR1 SGHTA and CDR2 FQGNSA. V was clipped by 3 bases and J by 7 bases, with 4 bases between them. The CDR3 coding sequence is TGTGCCAGCAGCTTGCTAAATGAGCAGTTCTTC. It yields the protein CASSLLNEQFF.

The chain couples TRBV7-2 to TRBJ1-4; D gene unclear. This CDR3 comprises 15 residues. Germline V CDR1 and CDR2: SGHTA, FQGNSA. The V and J ends lost 1 base and 5 bases respectively, with 11 bases between them. CDR3 in amino acids: CASSLDWTRNEKLFF. The CDR3 DNA follows: TGTGCCAGCAGCTTAGATTGGACGCGGAATGAAAAACTGTTTTTT. The full variable domain, completed using reference TRBV7-2 and TRBJ1-4, is GAGVSQSPSNKVTEKGKDVELRCDPISGHTALYWYRQSLGQGLEFLIYFQGNSAPDKSGLPSDRFSAERTGGSVSTLTIQRTQQEDSAVYLCASSLDWTRNEKLFFGSGTQLSVL.